This entry describes one T cell receptor beta chain. The clone's antigen remains unknown. Base qualities are not provided; no much larger clone lies one nucleotide away. The method was the immunoSEQ multiplex PCR assay. For the multiplex PCR, a mixture combining 60 forward primers for TCR Vbeta segments and 13 reverse primers for TCR Jbeta segments was used. Amplification of the CDR3 region of rearranged TCR beta genes was performed with a multiplex PCR assay on genomic DNA. The amplified TCR beta libraries were sequenced on the Illumina HiSeq System as 87-base-pair reads. As for how the authors treated the data: Across the 640 or so repertoires, a later analysis counted roughly 84 million unique TCR beta chains, roughly 11 million of which were shared by at least two donors. A nearest-neighbor algorithm error-corrected the raw reads and collapsed the reads into unique sequences, merging closely related sequences to remove PCR and sequencing errors. To assign V, D and J gene segments, CDR3 sequences were aligned to IMGT reference sequences. Each retained sequence needed at least a six-nucleotide match to both a V gene segment and a J gene segment. Rearrangements were classified as productive when the CDR3 lacked stop codons and remained in frame with V and J, and all other rearrangements were classified as non-productive. CDR3 was defined according to IMGT convention as the region running from the second conserved V-encoded cysteine to the conserved J-encoded phenylalanine. The earlier analysis of 500 to 600 of the donors excluded sequences that lacked an unambiguous match to a single V gene segment. An earlier analysis of 550 to 650 of the donors classified V segments as functional when productive rearrangements were above 56.7% and as segregating when the standard deviation between donors was above 5%. A statistical classification framework was built for diagnosing cytomegalovirus status from the catalog of TCR beta chain sequences. In a later analysis, V and J genes were assigned by comparing TCR nucleotide sequences against IMGT/GENE-DB human TR gene sequences. In a later analysis, CDR3 sequences and most-parsimonious VDJ recombination scenarios were assigned using the TCRdist pipeline. In a later analysis, each TCR beta chain was defined by its CDR3 amino acid sequence together with its V-gene family, and reads lacking a unique V-gene family were excluded. A later analysis removed over 500 highly shared, low-generation-probability nucleotide sequences to deal with suspected cross-contamination and a sequencing artifact. In a later analysis, a clonal expansion index was calculated for each public chain from normalized within-repertoire ranks of inferred template counts. In a later analysis, generation probabilities were computed using a VDJ recombination model fitted to out-of-frame rearrangements, and the results were checked against IGoR. In a later analysis, hypergeometric tests were used to score TCR-TCR, TCR-HLA and TCR-CMV co-occurrence, with a repertoire-size bias correction applied to TCR pairs. To estimate false discovery rates, a later analysis permuted the HLA or CMV assignments 20 times. In a later analysis, co-occurring TCRs were grouped using DBSCAN, and TCRdist sequence similarity was added for clustering within HLA-allele-positive subsets. Co-occurrence clustering excluded repertoires with fewer than 30,000 or more than 120,000 public chains, plus five with anomalous nucleotide sharing. Sourced from immuneACCESS, this table was stored by TCRdb with only in-frame sequences that have V and J called. A share of the clones is absent; for the studies checked, an unresolved V gene accounts for under half, and the remainder has no known explanation. That table supplies the V and J calls and clone size; D and trimming were determined from the DNA. The sample yields about 180,000 clones; over 70% were counted once. Around 6% of the sample goes to the ten largest clones.

The data were obtained in a study of cytomegalovirus exposure and HLA in healthy donors (dated 2017 in TCRdb). Regarding the study in general: An earlier analysis of about 560 of the donors reported over 250 Gb of sequence data and 117 million unique TCR beta sequences obtained from approximately 180 million T cells. Roughly 300 gigabases of sequencing data and roughly 81 million unique TCR sequences made up an early release that covered roughly 670 HLA-typed donors. Of the roughly 400 genotyped donors, roughly 80% fell in the genetic ancestry cluster associated with self-reported Caucasian donors. The study aimed to test whether signatures of past pathogen exposure could be identified by cataloging public T cell receptors. The T cell repertoires of 550 to 850 subjects were profiled by immunosequencing and related to cytomegalovirus serostatus. A separate validation cohort of more than 100 different subjects was used in addition to the roughly 620-subject first cohort. To predict cytomegalovirus infection status, the study brought together high-throughput TCR immunosequencing, statistical association of individual TCRs with disease status, and machine learning. To study patterns of TCR occurrence, a later analysis re-analyzed previously published TCR beta repertoires from 550 to 800 donors and added high-resolution HLA genotyping. In the later analysis, no new phenotypic data were used to find candidate immune exposures; instead, reliance was placed on TCR beta sequences and their occurrence across donors. In an earlier analysis of a few hundred of the donors, high-throughput TCR beta sequencing was used to judge whether each TCR beta V gene segment behaved as functional or pseudogenic. Donor age, sex, ethnicity and CMV serostatus were compiled together with the repertoire data. A later genetic analysis took genome-wide SNP genotypes for about three fifths of the 666 donors and used that subset as a discovery cohort. Every repertoire in the discovery cohort had been generated on one and the same sequencing platform. Both class I and class II loci were covered by HLA typing, at four-digit resolution. Typing coverage varied by locus: roughly 629-640 donors for A, B, C, DRB1 and DQB1; more than 500 for DQA1; approximately 570 for DPA1; 450 to 480 for DPB1. Roughly 5 DR-DQ haplotypes were handled as single units for association and clustering because linkage in the cohort was strong. Among several hundred genotyped donors of the cohort, an average of roughly 230,000 unique TCR beta nucleotide sequences was sequenced per donor, of which about 18% were non-productive.

General findings and caveats noted by the study authors: Across donors, most TCR sequences were observed very rarely, whereas some public TCRs were present in many individuals. The earlier analysis of 587 of the donors excluded fewer than 20 rarely observed V segments, including chromosome 9 orphons, because counts were too low. In a later analysis, most CMV-associated TCR beta chains were found to appear HLA-restricted, with HLA associations seemingly driven largely by CMV exposure. For the cohort, immune exposure information was limited to CMV serostatus. A later analysis reported that several top co-occurrence clusters appeared linked to parvovirus B19, influenza, CMV and Epstein-Barr virus. The presence/absence analyses assumed that sequencing depth was roughly uniform across donors, and that assumption may not be true. In this cohort, only TCR beta chains were sequenced, and detectable features were limited by the absence of alpha or paired-chain data. Strong co-occurrence of HLA alleles, especially DR and DQ, made assigning TCR associations to individual alleles difficult. The study listed approximately 160 TCR beta chains as associated with cytomegalovirus. It was suggested by the authors that the approach could potentially be generalized to other disease states and immunological phenotypes. According to a later analysis, TCR association rates differed among HLA loci, with DRB1 alleles showing the most associated TCRs and HLA-C alleles showing the fewest. Broadly in line with IMGT annotations, most TCR beta V segments showed up in productive rearrangements about 87% or about 30% of the time in an earlier analysis of approximately 640 of the donors. Cytomegalovirus status was reported to be diagnosed by the classifier with high specificity and sensitivity in both the original and validation cohorts. In vitro tests confirmed that a few of the cytomegalovirus-associated TCR beta chains recognize cytomegalovirus antigens. In a later analysis, HLA-associated TCR beta chains showed more clonal expansion and lower generation probabilities than non-associated chains that were equally common. A later genetic analysis associated a missense DCLRE1C variant with V-gene and J-gene trimming of TCR beta chains, and an independent cohort replicated the association. The sequencing pipeline was judged likely to have produced a cluster of highly shared sequence variants as a technical artifact. Because HLA typing was missing for some donors at each locus, association tests included only the typed subset. In a later genetic analysis, fewer N-insertions in productive TCRs were reported among donors in an Asian-associated ancestry cluster than the roughly 700-donor mean. The 87-base-pair reads could not distinguish some IMGT-functional V segments, including TRBV6-2 and TRBV6-3, so those segments were excluded. At a false discovery rate of 0.05, a later analysis linked about 17,000 TCR beta sequences to specific HLA alleles. Linkage disequilibrium might explain the correlated functional status among segregating V segments, but an unknown experimental factor could not be excluded. A further reported finding was that TCR beta sequences accurately predicted the HLA-A and HLA-B alleles for most subjects in the first cohort.

Reading the germline V gene gives CDR1 SGHNT and CDR2 YENEEA. The CDR3 runs 14 amino acids, cysteine and phenylalanine included. This entry keeps only the CDR3 DNA: 42 bases, framed from base 1. The germline V and J ends show losses of 5 bases and 4 bases respectively, and no gene match explains 6 bases of the junction. The cohort comprised around 700 healthy bone marrow donors. At the time of sampling, every cohort member was nominally healthy, though immune exposures that went unrecorded were likely present. The donor tested CMV seronegative and was one of the 352 seronegative cohort members. Each donor provided a peripheral blood sample, and peripheral blood mononuclear cells were used for TCR beta sequencing. Genomic DNA was extracted from the blood cell samples with the Qiagen DNeasy Blood Extraction Kit.

Material: PBMCs. The sequence was collected from a middle-aged man in good health and CMV-seronegative. The rearrangement combines TRBV11-3 with TRBJ1-1; 8 bases in the middle match TRBD1. The CDR3 protein sequence reads: CASSPRQGPTEAFF. The DNA is TGTGCCAGCAGCCCAAGACAGGGGCCCACTGAAGCTTTCTTT.